This entry lists 21 T cell receptor beta chains sequenced from one sample in a study of PD-1 blockade in classical Hodgkin lymphoma. Assay used: immunoSEQ multiplex PCR; TCRdb lists only in-frame clones, some missing. The sample includes fewer than 70,000 clones, around 90% seen only once; the top ten take around 5.4%. After autologous stem cell transplantation all patients relapsed, and prior brentuximab vedotin exposure differed between cohorts. This specimen was peripheral blood mononuclear cells (PBMCs), taken before the second cycle of nivolumab. All receptors come from a human donor with classical Hodgkin lymphoma.

V and J are TRBV5-4 and TRBJ1-1; D possibly corresponds to TRBD1 (5 bases). The CDR3 runs 15 residues. Germline lookup yields CDR1 SGHNT and CDR2 YYREEE (reference sequence). V shed 2 bases and J shed 1 base, with 12 bases lying between them. The CDR3 DNA reads as TGTGCCAGCAGCTTCTTCGCAGGGAAGAACACTGAAGCTTTCTTT. It yields the protein CASSFFAGKNTEAFF.

The chain uses TRBV19 and TRBJ2-7, with 13 bases aligning to TRBD2. The CDR3 has 15 residues. V lost 5 bases and J lost 5; bases outside the gene matches: 6. The V gene's germline CDR1 is LNHDA and CDR2 SQIVND (reference sequence). As DNA, the CDR3 is TGTGCCAGTAGTCCCGGGACTAGCGGGGCAAACGAGCAGTACTTC. Protein: CASSPGTSGANEQYF.

The chain carries TRBV25-1 and TRBJ1-1; no reliable D call. The germline gives CDR1 MGHDK, CDR2 SYGVNS. This CDR3 comprises 14 residues. The ends were cut back, 8 bases at V and 4 bases at J, with 17 bases in the middle. In DNA, the CDR3 is TGTGCCAGCGCCCCGCCGGGAGGGCCCACTGAAGCTTTCTTT. This translates into CASAPPGGPTEAFF.

V gene TRBV19 combines with J gene TRBJ2-7, with D hard to call. The V and J ends lost 4 bases and 2 bases respectively, with 18 bases between them. Germline assignment: CDR1 LNHDA and CDR2 SQIVND (reference sequence). The CDR3 spans 16 residues. The CDR3: CASSTSVVCRTYEQYF. For the CDR3, the DNA is TGTGCCAGTAGTACTTCCGTTGTATGTAGGACCTACGAGCAGTACTTC.

The V and J genes are TRBV28 and TRBJ1-2; 9 nucleotides align to TRBD1. The germline V gene has CDR1 MDHEN and CDR2 SYDVKM. Trimming took 4 bases from V and 6 from J; bases not matched to a gene: 6. CDR3 length: 14 amino acids. The CDR3 DNA sequence: TGTGCCAGCAGTTCCCCGGGACAGGGAAATGGCTACACCTTC. Its translation: CASSSPGQGNGYTF.

This chain connects TRBV5-1 to TRBJ2-7; possible D gene TRBD1, 6 bases. V lost 4 bases and J lost 1, with 9 bases in between. CDR1 and CDR2 (germline): SGHRS, YFSETQ. This CDR3 is 13 amino acids long. The DNA of the CDR3 is TGCGCCAGCAGCGTAGGACAGTCCTACGAGCAGTACTTC. Translating gives CASSVGQSYEQYF.

J is TRBJ2-1 and V is TRBV5-1; TRBD1 matches at 8 bases. With V trimmed by 4 bases and J by 8 bases, 8 bases remained unmatched. The CDR3 extends over 14 amino acids. The germline V gene encodes CDR1 SGHRS and CDR2 YFSETQ. CDR3 loop: CASSPRTGQDEQFF. For the CDR3, the DNA is TGCGCCAGCAGCCCGAGGACAGGGCAGGATGAGCAGTTCTTC.

V and J are TRBV5-1 and TRBJ2-6; no clear D. The germline V gene has CDR1 SGHRS and CDR2 YFSETQ. V was pared by 4 bases and J by 12 bases, with 14 bases between. The CDR3 has 13 residues. CDR3 amino acids: CASSVTGTTVLTF. For the CDR3, the DNA is TGCGCCAGCAGCGTGACCGGCACCACCGTCCTGACTTTC.

Here the CDR3 DNA reads TGCGCCAGCAGCTTGGGGAGCTCCTATAATTCACCCCTCCACTTT. Translated: CASSLGSSYNSPLHF. The V gene is TRBV5-1, the J gene TRBJ1-6; D unresolved. Trimming left V 0 bases short and J 0 bases short, with 4 bases between. This CDR3 is built from 15 residues. Germline-derived CDR1 and CDR2 are SGHRS and YFSETQ.

This rearrangement joins TRBV5-1 to TRBJ2-7, with D perhaps TRBD1 or TRBD2 (5 bases each). V was cut by 0 bases and J by 6 bases, with 10 bases left in between. CDR1 is SGHRS, CDR2 YFSETQ, per germline. This CDR3 region has 13 residues. The CDR3 region is CASSLAEGFEQYF. The DNA for the CDR3 is TGCGCCAGCAGCTTGGCCGAGGGGTTCGAGCAGTACTTC. Full variable domain (rest looked up from reference TRBV5-1 and TRBJ2-7): KAGVTQTPRYLIKTRGQQVTLSCSPISGHRSVSWYQQTPGQGLQFLFEYFSETQRNKGNFPGRFSGRQFSNSRSEMNVSTLELGDSALYLCASSLAEGFEQYFGPGTRLTVT.

This chain joins TRBV7-9 and TRBJ2-1; D unresolved. The CDR3 spans 14 residues. V was trimmed by 2 bases and J by 7 bases, leaving 12 bases between them. CDR1 and CDR2 from the germline V gene are SEHNR and FQNEAQ (reference sequence). CDR3 in DNA: TGTGCCAGCAGCTTATTCCTAGATCTAAATGAGCAGTTCTTC. Translation gives CASSLFLDLNEQFF.

The chain employs TRBV2 and TRBJ1-4; 9 bases agree with TRBD1. CDR1 SNHLY and CDR2 FYNNEI come from the germline V gene. The trim removed 6 bases at V and 8 bases at J, leaving 10 bases unmatched. The CDR3 spans 15 residues. The CDR3 reads CASRPQGALGEKLFF. The DNA of the CDR3 is TGTGCCAGCAGGCCACAGGGGGCGCTGGGAGAAAAACTGTTTTTT. Full variable domain (rest looked up from reference TRBV2 and TRBJ1-4): EPEVTQTPSHQVTQMGQEVILRCVPISNHLYFYWYRQILGQKVEFLVSFYNNEISEKSEIFDDQFSVERPDGSNFTLKIRSTKLEDSAMYFCASRPQGALGEKLFFGSGTQLSVL.

This sequence joins TRBV10-3 and TRBJ2-5; the D gene is possibly TRBD2 (5 bases). The germline V gene has CDR1 ENHRY and CDR2 SYGVKD. Between the trimmed V and J ends, which lost 4 bases and 3 bases, there was a span of 12 bases. The CDR3 contains 14 residues. Written as DNA, the CDR3 is TGTGCCATCAGTGCGATCCTAGCAGAAGAGACCCAGTACTTC. It is translated as CAISAILAEETQYF.

This clone came up a few times. The chain couples TRBV7-8 to TRBJ2-1; 8 bases agree with TRBD2. Trimming cost V 5 bases and J 6 bases; bases outside gene matches: 3. The germline gives CDR1 SGHVS, CDR2 FQNEAQ. The CDR3 runs 13 residues. The CDR3 DNA reads as TGTGCCAGCAGCACAGGACTAGCCAATGAGCAGTTCTTC. Amino acid sequence: CASSTGLANEQFF.

J is TRBJ1-3 and V is TRBV27, with 8 nucleotides matching TRBD1. CDR1 and CDR2 (germline): MNHEY, SMNVEV (reference sequence). The length of the CDR3 is 18 residues. With 5 bases clipped from V and 7 bases from J, the junction kept 19 bases outside the gene matches. For the CDR3, the DNA is TGTGCCAGCAGTCCTTACAGGGGGAAGGGATTAAATGGGAACACCATATATTTT. Translated: CASSPYRGKGLNGNTIYF.

The CDR3 DNA is TGTGCCAGCAGTTCCCCGACGGGCCTCAATCAGCCCCAGCATTTT. Protein: CASSSPTGLNQPQHF. The gene calls are TRBV6-6 and TRBJ1-5, with D uncertain. Deletions cut 4 bases from V and 3 bases from J, with 13 bases between. The germline CDR1 and CDR2 sequences are MNHNY and SVGAGI (reference sequence). The CDR3 extends over 15 amino acids.

The V gene is TRBV5-1, the J gene TRBJ2-3, with TRBD1 as a possible D gene (6 bases). Trimming removed 4 bases from V and 1 base from J, with 10 bases in between. The CDR3 is 14 residues long. Germline CDR1 SGHRS, CDR2 YFSETQ. The CDR3 sequence is CASSRQVGTDTQYF. As DNA, the CDR3 is TGCGCCAGCAGCCGACAGGTTGGCACAGATACGCAGTATTTT.

The CDR3 sequence is CARSFREPLNGYTF. CDR3 sequence (DNA): TGTGCCAGAAGCTTCCGGGAGCCCCTCAATGGCTACACCTTC. The chain links TRBV5-3 to TRBJ1-2; D gene uncertain. TRBV5-3 is an open reading frame, and its role is uncertain. The CDR3 length is 14 residues. V was clipped by 2 bases and J by 6 bases, with 14 bases between them.

The J gene is TRBJ2-1, the V gene TRBV5-1; 12 bases agree with TRBD2. Per germline, CDR1 SGHRS and CDR2 YFSETQ. The CDR3 has 16 amino acids. With 1 base clipped from V and 5 bases from J, the junction kept 4 bases outside the gene matches. The CDR3 DNA reads TGCGCCAGCAGCTTGATACCTAGCGGGGGGGACAATGAGCAGTTCTTC. It codes for CASSLIPSGGDNEQFF.

CDR3 protein: CASSPTNARIKGYTF. As DNA, the CDR3 is TGTGCCAGCAGCCCGACAAATGCGAGGATTAAGGGCTACACCTTC. V usage is TRBV6-5 and J usage is TRBJ1-2; D gene unclear. CDR3 length equals 15 residues. Germline lookup yields CDR1 MNHEY and CDR2 SVGAGI. V gave up 6 bases and J gave up 8 bases, with 22 bases separating them.

J is TRBJ1-2 and V is TRBV7-9, with 10 bases that match TRBD1. CDR1 and CDR2 from the germline V gene are SEHNR and FQNEAQ (reference sequence). The CDR3 loop spans 16 amino acids. Unmatched junction bases numbered 10, after V lost 2 bases and J lost 7 bases. This chain's CDR3 is CASSLQSGTGVRGYTF. CDR3 sequence (DNA): TGTGCCAGCAGCTTACAATCCGGGACAGGGGTGCGTGGCTACACCTTC.